In this sample, the clone carrying this T cell receptor beta chain turned up once. The data derive from a study of shared clonotypes between healthy human individuals. The CDR3 is made up of 18 amino acids. Germline CDR1 is MGHRA and CDR2 is YSYEKL. V lost 0 bases, J lost 1 base, and 15 bases lay in between. Naive CD8 cells comprised CD45RO-negative, CCR7-positively selected cells, excluding terminally differentiated effector memory CD45RA+ cells. Deep level was the assay's run setting. TCRdb's table, derived via immunoSEQ multiplex PCR, lists solely in-frame clones and lacks some. The sample carries about 2 million clones, about 95% recorded once.

The chain recombines TRBV4-1 with TRBJ2-2, with D possibly matching TRBD2 (6 bases). Sequenced input: naive CD8+ T cells sorted from blood. This clonotype originated in a man between 18 and 29 years old in good health. CDR3 nucleotide sequence: TGCGCCAGCAGCCAAGATGGGGTCGCGGGGATGAACACCGGGGAGCTGTTTTTT. Amino acids: CASSQDGVAGMNTGELFF.